These 4 T cell receptor beta chains share one sample of origin, sequenced in a study of blood T cell repertoires in COVID-19. The protocol was immunoSEQ multiplex PCR, while the TCRdb copy is restricted to in-frame clones and leaves out a portion. The data show around 95,000 clones, more than 70% seen once. The specimen was peripheral blood. The origin of the receptors is a human donor in a cohort sampled during active COVID-19.

The chain is built from TRBV6-5 and TRBJ2-3; D is unresolved. V was trimmed by 6 bases and J by 0 bases, leaving 13 bases between them. This CDR3 is 15 amino acids long. Looked up from germline, CDR1 is MNHEY and CDR2 is SVGAGI. The CDR3 DNA reads as TGTGCCAGCAGCGTCCCTGGGCATAGCACAGATACGCAGTATTTT. It translates to CASSVPGHSTDTQYF.

This clone was seen more than once but under ten times. The chain carries TRBV4-3 and TRBJ1-2; a weak D match, TRBD1 (5 bases). From germline, CDR1 is LGHNA and CDR2 YSLEER. The CDR3 is 15 residues long. The V gene lost 0 bases and the J gene lost 4 bases, with 12 bases spanning the gap. The CDR3 DNA reads as TGCGCCAGCAGCCAAGAGAGGCAGGGAGGCTATGGCTACACCTTC. Amino acid sequence: CASSQERQGGYGYTF.

This sequence joins TRBV7-2 and TRBJ2-3; no clear D. Germline loops: CDR1 SGHTA, CDR2 FQGNSA. Trimming cost V 5 bases and J 8 bases, with 11 bases left between them. CDR3 size: 12 residues. CDR3 sequence (DNA): TGTGCCAGCAGCCAAGACACATTTACGCAGTATTTT. It codes for CASSQDTFTQYF.

The rearrangement uses TRBV6-5 and TRBJ2-7; tentative D call: TRBD2 (7 bases). The V end lost 6 bases, the J end lost 7 bases, and 13 bases lay between the germline ends. The germline gives CDR1 MNHEY, CDR2 SVGAGI. This CDR3 spans 12 amino acids. The CDR3 DNA is TGTGCCAGCAGGCGGGGGAGGGGGGAGCAGTACTTC. It encodes CASRRGRGEQYF.